This T cell receptor (beta chain) is drawn from a study of cytomegalovirus exposure and HLA in healthy donors. Whole-study findings and limits: Later analysis suggested most CMV-associated TCR beta chains were HLA-restricted. The authors excluded some V segments, including TRBV6-2 and TRBV6-3, as indistinguishable. A link between a missense DCLRE1C variant and TCR beta V- and J-gene trimming emerged from a later analysis.

The PCR contained 60 Vbeta and 13 Jbeta primers. Sequencing was performed with immunoSEQ multiplex PCR; in TCRdb, only in-frame clones are kept and a portion is missing. The table has 220,000 or so clones, approximately 78% seen once. Trimming removed 3 bases from V and 6 bases from J; junction bases left unmatched: 17. Germline lookup yields CDR1 KGHSH and CDR2 LQKENI. The CDR3 is made up of 17 amino acids. A note on this clone: Its antigen is currently unknown.

The sequenced sample consisted of PBMCs. The V call is TRBV18, the J call TRBJ2-7; 7 bases are a match to TRBD2. The clonotype was recovered from a middle-aged woman in good health and CMV-seronegative. CDR3 protein: CASSPYDFGRGNAEQYF. As DNA, the CDR3 is TGTGCCAGCTCACCCTACGACTTTGGGCGGGGGAATGCCGAGCAGTACTTC.